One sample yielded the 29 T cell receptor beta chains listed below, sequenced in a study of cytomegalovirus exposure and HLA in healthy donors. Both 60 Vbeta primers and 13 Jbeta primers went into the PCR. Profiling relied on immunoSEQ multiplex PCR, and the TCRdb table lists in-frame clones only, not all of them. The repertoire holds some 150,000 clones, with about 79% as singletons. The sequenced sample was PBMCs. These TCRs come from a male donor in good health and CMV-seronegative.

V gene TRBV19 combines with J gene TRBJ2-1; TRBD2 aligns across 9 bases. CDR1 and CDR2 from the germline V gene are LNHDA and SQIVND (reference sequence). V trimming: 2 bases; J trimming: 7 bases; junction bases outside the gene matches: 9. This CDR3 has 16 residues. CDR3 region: CASSIISSGAGNEQFF. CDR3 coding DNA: TGTGCCAGTAGTATAATCTCTAGCGGGGCTGGTAATGAGCAGTTCTTC.

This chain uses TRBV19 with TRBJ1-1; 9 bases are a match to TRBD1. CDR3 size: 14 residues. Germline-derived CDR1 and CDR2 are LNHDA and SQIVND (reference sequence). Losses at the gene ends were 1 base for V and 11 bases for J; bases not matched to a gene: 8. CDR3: CASSIVGQGTHAFF. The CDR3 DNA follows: TGTGCCAGTAGTATAGTCGGACAGGGGACGCACGCTTTCTTT.

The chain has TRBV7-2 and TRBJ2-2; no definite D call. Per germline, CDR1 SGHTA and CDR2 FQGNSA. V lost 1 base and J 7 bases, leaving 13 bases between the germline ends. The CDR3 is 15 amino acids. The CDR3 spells CASSLGLVGSGELFF. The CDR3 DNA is TGTGCCAGCAGCTTAGGGCTAGTTGGCAGCGGGGAGCTGTTTTTT.

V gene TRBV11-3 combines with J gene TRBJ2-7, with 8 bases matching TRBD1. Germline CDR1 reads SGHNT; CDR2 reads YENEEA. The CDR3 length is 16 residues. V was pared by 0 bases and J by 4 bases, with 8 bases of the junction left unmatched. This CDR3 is CASSLDRRQGKYEQYF. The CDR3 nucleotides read TGTGCCAGCAGCTTAGATCGGCGACAGGGGAAATACGAGCAGTACTTC.

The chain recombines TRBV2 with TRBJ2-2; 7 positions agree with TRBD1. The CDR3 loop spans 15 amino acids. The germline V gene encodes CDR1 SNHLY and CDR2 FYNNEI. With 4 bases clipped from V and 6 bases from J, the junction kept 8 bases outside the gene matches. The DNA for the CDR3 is TGTGCCAGCAGTGTAACAGGGGCTAATTCCGGGGAGCTGTTTTTT. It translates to CASSVTGANSGELFF.

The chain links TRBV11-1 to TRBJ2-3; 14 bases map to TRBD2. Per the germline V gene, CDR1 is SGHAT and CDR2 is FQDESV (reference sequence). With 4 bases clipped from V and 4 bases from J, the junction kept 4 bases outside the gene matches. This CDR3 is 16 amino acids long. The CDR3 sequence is CASSSGTSGSADTQYF. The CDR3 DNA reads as TGTGCCAGCAGCTCCGGGACTAGCGGGAGTGCAGATACGCAGTATTTT.

CDR3 amino acids: CSVEIVYGGTSYNEQFF. The DNA of the CDR3 is TGCAGCGTTGAAATCGTATATGGCGGGACGTCCTACAATGAGCAGTTCTTC. The gene calls are TRBV29-1 and TRBJ2-1, with D possibly being TRBD2 (6 bases). The CDR3 is made up of 17 amino acids. The V gene's germline CDR1 is SQVTM and CDR2 ANQGSEA. V dropped 2 bases and J dropped 1 base, with 18 bases sitting between them.

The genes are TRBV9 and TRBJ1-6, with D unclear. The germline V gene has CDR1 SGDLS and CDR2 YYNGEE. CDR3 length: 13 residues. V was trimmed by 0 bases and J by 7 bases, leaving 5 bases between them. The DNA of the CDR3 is TGTGCCAGCAGCGTAGGAGGGAATTCACCCCTCCACTTT. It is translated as CASSVGGNSPLHF.

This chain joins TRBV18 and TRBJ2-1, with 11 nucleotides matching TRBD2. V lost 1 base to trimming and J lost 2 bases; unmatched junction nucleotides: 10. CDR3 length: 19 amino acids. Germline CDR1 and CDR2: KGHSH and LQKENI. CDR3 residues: CASSPLLAGGPGTYNEQFF. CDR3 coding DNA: TGTGCCAGCTCACCACTTCTAGCGGGAGGTCCCGGGACCTACAATGAGCAGTTCTTC.

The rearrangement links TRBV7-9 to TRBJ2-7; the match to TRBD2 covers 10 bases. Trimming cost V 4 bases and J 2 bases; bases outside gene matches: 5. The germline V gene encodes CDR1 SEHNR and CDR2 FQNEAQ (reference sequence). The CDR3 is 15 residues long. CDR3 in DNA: TGTGCCAGCAGCTCTCATACTAGCGGGGCCTACGAGCAGTACTTC. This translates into CASSSHTSGAYEQYF.

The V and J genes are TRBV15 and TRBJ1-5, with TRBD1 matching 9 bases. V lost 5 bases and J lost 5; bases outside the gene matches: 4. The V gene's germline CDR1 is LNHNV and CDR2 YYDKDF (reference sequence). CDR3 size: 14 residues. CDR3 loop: CATSEGQGYQPQHF. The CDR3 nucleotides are TGTGCCACCAGCGAGGGACAGGGATATCAGCCCCAGCATTTT.

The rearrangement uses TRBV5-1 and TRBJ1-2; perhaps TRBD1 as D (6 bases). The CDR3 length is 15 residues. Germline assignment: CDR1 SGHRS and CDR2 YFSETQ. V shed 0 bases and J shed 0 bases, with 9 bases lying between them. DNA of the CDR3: TGCGCCAGCAGCTTGGGTGGACAGCCTAACTATGGCTACACCTTC. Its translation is CASSLGGQPNYGYTF.

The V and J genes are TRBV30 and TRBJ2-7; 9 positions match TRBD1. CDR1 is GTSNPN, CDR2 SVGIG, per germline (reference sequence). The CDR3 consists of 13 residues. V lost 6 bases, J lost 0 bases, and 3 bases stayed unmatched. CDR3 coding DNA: TGTGCCTGTGACAGGGGGAGCTCCTACGAGCAGTACTTC. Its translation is CACDRGSSYEQYF.

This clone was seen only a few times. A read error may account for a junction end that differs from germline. CDR3 in DNA: TGTTCCAGCAGCTTTGAACAGGGGCCTAACACCGGGGAGCTGTTTTTT. This codes for CSSSFEQGPNTGELFF. The rearrangement uses TRBV7-9 and TRBJ2-2; 7 bases match TRBD1. The CDR3 spans 16 residues. Germline CDR1 and CDR2: SEHNR and FQNEAQ (reference sequence).

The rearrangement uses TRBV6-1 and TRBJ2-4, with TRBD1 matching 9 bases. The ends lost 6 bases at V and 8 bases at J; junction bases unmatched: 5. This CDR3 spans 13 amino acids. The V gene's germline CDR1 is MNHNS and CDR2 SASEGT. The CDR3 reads CASRDRGIDIQYF. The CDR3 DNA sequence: TGTGCCAGCAGAGACAGGGGGATAGACATTCAGTACTTC.

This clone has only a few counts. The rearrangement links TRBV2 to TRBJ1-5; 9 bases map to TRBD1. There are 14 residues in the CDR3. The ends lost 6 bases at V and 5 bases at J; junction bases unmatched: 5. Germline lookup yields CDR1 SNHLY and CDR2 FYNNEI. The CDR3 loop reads CASSWGQGDQPQHF. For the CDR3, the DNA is TGTGCCAGCAGCTGGGGACAGGGTGATCAGCCCCAGCATTTT.

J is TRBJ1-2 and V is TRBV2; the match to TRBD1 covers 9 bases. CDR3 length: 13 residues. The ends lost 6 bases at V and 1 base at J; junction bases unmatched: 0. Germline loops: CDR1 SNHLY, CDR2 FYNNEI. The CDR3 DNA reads TGTGCCAGCAGGGACAGGGGTAACTATGGCTACACCTTC. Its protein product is CASRDRGNYGYTF.

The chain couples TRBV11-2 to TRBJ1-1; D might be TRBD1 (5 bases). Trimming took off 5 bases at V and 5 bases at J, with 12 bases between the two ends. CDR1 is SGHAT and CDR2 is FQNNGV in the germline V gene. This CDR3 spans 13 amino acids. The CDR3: CASSPLGGTEAFF. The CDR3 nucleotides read TGTGCCAGCAGCCCCTTGGGGGGGACTGAAGCTTTCTTT.

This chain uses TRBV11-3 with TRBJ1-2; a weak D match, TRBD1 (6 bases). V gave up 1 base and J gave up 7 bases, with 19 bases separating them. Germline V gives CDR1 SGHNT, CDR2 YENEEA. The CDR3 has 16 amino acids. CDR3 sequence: CASSLGRQGIGSGYTF. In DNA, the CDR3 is TGTGCCAGCAGCTTAGGGAGGCAGGGGATTGGAAGTGGCTACACCTTC.

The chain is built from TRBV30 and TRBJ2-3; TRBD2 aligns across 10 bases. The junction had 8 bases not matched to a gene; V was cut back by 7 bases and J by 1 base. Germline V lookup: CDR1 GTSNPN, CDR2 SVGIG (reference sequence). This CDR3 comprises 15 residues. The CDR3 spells CALTAAGGGTDTQYF. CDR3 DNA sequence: TGTGCCTTGACTGCAGCGGGAGGGGGCACAGATACGCAGTATTTT.

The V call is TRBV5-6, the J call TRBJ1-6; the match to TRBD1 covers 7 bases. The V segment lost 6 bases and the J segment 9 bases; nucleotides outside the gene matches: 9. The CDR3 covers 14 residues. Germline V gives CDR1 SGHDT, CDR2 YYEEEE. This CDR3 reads CASTETGRSSPLHF. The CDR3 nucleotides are TGTGCCAGCACCGAGACAGGGAGGAGTTCACCCCTCCACTTT.

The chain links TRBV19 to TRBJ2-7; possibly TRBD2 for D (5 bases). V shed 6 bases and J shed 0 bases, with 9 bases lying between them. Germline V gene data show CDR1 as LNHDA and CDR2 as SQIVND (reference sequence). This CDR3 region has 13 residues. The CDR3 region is CASRKRNSYEQYF. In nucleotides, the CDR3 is TGTGCCAGTAGAAAGCGGAACTCCTACGAGCAGTACTTC.

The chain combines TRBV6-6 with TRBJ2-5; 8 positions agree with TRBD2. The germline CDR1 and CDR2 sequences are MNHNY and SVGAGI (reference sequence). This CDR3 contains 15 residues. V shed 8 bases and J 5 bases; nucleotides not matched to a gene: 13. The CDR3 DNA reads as TGTGCCAGCGGGAGGGTAGCGGGATTAGGGGAGACCCAGTACTTC. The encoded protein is CASGRVAGLGETQYF.

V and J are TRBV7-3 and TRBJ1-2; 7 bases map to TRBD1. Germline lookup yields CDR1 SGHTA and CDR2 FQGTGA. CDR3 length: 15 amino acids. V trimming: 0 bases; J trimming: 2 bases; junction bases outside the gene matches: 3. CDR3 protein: CASSLTPGGNYGYTF. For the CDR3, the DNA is TGTGCCAGCAGCTTAACGCCAGGGGGAAACTATGGCTACACCTTC.

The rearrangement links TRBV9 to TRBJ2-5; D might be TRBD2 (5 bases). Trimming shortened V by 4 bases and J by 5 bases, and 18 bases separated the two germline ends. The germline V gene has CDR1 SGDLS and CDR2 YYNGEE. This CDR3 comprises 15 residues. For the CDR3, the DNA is TGTGCCAGCAGCCCTGTGCGCCGCCCGGGGGAGACCCAGTACTTC. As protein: CASSPVRRPGETQYF.

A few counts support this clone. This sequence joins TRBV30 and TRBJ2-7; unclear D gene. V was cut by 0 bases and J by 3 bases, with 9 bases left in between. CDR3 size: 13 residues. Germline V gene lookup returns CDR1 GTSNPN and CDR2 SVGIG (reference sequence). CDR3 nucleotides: TGTGCCTGGAGTGTACAGACCGGCTACGAGCAGTACTTC. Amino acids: CAWSVQTGYEQYF.

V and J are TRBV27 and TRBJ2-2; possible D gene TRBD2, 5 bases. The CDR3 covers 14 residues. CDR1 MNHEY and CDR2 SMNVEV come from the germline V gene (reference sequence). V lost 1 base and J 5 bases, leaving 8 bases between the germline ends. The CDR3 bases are TGTGCCAGCAGTTTATACCGGGGAACCGGGGAGCTGTTTTTT. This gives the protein CASSLYRGTGELFF.

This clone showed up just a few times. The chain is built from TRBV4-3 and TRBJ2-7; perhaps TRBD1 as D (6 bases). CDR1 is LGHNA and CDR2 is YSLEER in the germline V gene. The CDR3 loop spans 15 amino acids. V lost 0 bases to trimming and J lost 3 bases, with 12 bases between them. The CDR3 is CASSQDRTDRYEQYF. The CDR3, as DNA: TGCGCCAGCAGCCAAGATCGGACAGACCGCTACGAGCAGTACTTC.

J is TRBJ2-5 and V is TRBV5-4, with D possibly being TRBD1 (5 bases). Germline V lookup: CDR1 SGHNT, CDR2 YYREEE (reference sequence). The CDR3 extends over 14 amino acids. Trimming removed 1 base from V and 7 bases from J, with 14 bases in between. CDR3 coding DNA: TGTGCCAGCAGCTTGTCGAAGGGGCTCGGGACCCAGTACTTC. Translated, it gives CASSLSKGLGTQYF.